The present entry profiles one T cell receptor beta chain with its context. As yet, its antigen is unknown. The sample is drawn from a study of T cell repertoires in cytomegalovirus infection. Whole-study findings and limits: Across the ex vivo response, the dominant clonotypes were HLA-C-restricted CMV-specific TCR beta clonotypes. Using cumulative public TCR beta family frequency, the authors identified those who carried CMV together with the relevant HLA.

TCRdb reprocessed the reads via MiXCR and lists one record per CDR3 protein. The data hold 600,000 to 700,000 distinct CDR3 sequences, with around 30% observed a single time. This CDR3 region has 15 residues. The ends were cut back, 2 bases at V and 0 bases at J, with 11 bases in the middle. The germline V gene has CDR1 LGHNA and CDR2 YNFKEQ. The TCR comes from a human donor in good health (CMV status not recorded). Some clones in this sample may be carry-over from other donors' samples. Material: cultured PBMCs, obtained from culture after CMV antigen stimulation. V is TRBV4-2 and J is TRBJ2-7, with D perhaps TRBD2 (6 bases). CDR3 in DNA: TGTGCCAGCAGCCAATTTAGCGGAGCCTCCTACGAGCAGTACTTC. The encoded protein is CASSQFSGASYEQYF.